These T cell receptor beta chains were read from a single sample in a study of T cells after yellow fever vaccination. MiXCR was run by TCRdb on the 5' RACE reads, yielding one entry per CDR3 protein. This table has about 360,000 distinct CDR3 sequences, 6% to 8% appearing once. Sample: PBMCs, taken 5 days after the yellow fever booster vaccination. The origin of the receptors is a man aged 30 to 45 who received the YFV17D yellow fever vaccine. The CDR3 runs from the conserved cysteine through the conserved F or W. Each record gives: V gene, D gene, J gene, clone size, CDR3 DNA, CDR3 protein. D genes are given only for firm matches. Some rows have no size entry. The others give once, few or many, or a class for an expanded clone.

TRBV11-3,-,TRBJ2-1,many,TGTGCCAGCAGCTTCACGGATGAGGACAATGAGCAGTTCTTC,CASSFTDEDNEQFF
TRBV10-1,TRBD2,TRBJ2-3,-,TGCGCCAGCAGTGTAACTAGCGCCACAGATACGCAGTATTTT,CASSVTSATDTQYF
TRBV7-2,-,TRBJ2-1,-,TGTGCCAGCAGCTTAGTGCGAATAAGGGGTGAGCAGTTCTTC,CASSLVRIRGEQFF
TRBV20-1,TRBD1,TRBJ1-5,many,TGCAGTGCTCGGGGACAGGGTAATCAGCCCCAGCATTTT,CSARGQGNQPQHF
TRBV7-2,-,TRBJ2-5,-,TGTGCCAGCAGCTTAGGGAAACTAGCCCTAGAGACCCAGTACTTC,CASSLGKLALETQYF
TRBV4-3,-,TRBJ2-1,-,TGCGCCAGCAGCCAAGAACATGGGGTCTACAATGAGCAGTTCTTC,CASSQEHGVYNEQFF
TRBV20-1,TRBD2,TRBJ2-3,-,TGCAGTGCTAGGATGTCTAGCGGGGGCACAGATACGCAGTATTTT,CSARMSSGGTDTQYF
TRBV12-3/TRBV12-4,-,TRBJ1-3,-,TGTGCCACTACCTGGGGCACAACCGGGGGTAGCACCATATATTTT,CATTWGTTGGSTIYF
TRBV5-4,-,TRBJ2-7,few,TGTGCCAGCAGCTTGGATCTCGCGGGACCCTCCTACGAGCAGTACTTC,CASSLDLAGPSYEQYF
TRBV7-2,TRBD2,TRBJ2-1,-,TGTGCCAGCAGCTCTCTAGCGGGAGGCAACAATGAGCAGTTCTTC,CASSSLAGGNNEQFF
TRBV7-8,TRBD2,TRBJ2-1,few,TGTGCCAGCAGCATACTTAGCGGGAGGGGCCCCTCCTACAATGAGCAGTTCTTC,CASSILSGRGPSYNEQFF
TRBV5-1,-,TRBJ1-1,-,TGCGCCAGCAGCTTGGCCTTAGGAGGAAGCACTGAAGCTTTCTTT,CASSLALGGSTEAFF
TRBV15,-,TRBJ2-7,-,TGTGCCACGGGGACCTACGAGCAGTACTTC,CATGTYEQYF
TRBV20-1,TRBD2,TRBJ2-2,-,TGCAGTGTTTACGGGACTAGCGGGAGTACCGGGGAGCTGTTTTTT,CSVYGTSGSTGELFF
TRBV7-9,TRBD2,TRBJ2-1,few,TGTGCCAGCACCGTAACTAGCGACTACAATGAGCAGTTCTTC,CASTVTSDYNEQFF
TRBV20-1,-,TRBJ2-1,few,TGCAGTGCTCCCCGCCCGGGACTTGAGAATGAGCAGTTCTTC,CSAPRPGLENEQFF
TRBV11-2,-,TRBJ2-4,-,TGTGCCAGCAGCTTATCTACCATTACCATGACGACCATTCAGTACTTC,CASSLSTITMTTIQYF